Presented here are 18 T cell receptor beta chains from one specimen sequenced in a study of blood T cell repertoires in COVID-19. TCRdb keeps only in-frame clones here, not all; method: immunoSEQ multiplex PCR. The sample gives under 200,000 clones, around 80% of which show up once; about 7% is in the top ten. The material sequenced was peripheral blood. These receptors were taken from a man aged 70 or older with active or convalescent COVID-19.

V and J are TRBV29-1 and TRBJ1-1; 11 bases are shared with TRBD1. The CDR3 runs to 20 residues. Losses at the gene ends were 1 base for V and 3 bases for J; bases not matched to a gene: 19. CDR1 is SQVTM and CDR2 is ANQGSEA in the germline V gene. CDR3 bases: TGCAGCGTTGAAGGTGGGCTTTTGGGACAGGGGGTGAAGGGGTACACTGAAGCTTTCTTT. Amino acids: CSVEGGLLGQGVKGYTEAFF.

This clone has only one observation. The genes are TRBV7-9 and TRBJ2-2; D unclear. Per germline, CDR1 SEHNR and CDR2 FQNEAQ (reference sequence). The CDR3 is made up of 16 amino acids. Trimming left V 4 bases short and J 4 bases short, with 16 bases between. In DNA, the CDR3 is TGTGCCAGCAGCTCTTACAATCTCGGGTCCACCGGGGAGCTGTTTTTT. It yields the protein CASSSYNLGSTGELFF.

The chain recombines TRBV30 with TRBJ2-5; TRBD1 matches 9 bases. With 7 bases clipped from V and 5 bases from J, the junction kept 5 bases outside the gene matches. The CDR3 length is 12 residues. Germline lookup yields CDR1 GTSNPN and CDR2 SVGIG (reference sequence). The CDR3 sequence: CAFGQGQETQYF. The CDR3 coding sequence is TGTGCCTTTGGACAGGGGCAGGAGACCCAGTACTTC.

The sample holds a few counts of this clone. DNA of the CDR3: TGTGCCAGCGGGCCGGGAGGGTTTGACACCGGGGAGCTGTTTTTT. Its protein is CASGPGGFDTGELFF. The chain links TRBV6-5 to TRBJ2-2, with 8 bases aligning to TRBD2. From germline, CDR1 is MNHEY and CDR2 SVGAGI. This CDR3 spans 15 amino acids. V shed 8 bases, J shed 3 bases, and the junction held 8 bases outside the gene matches.

The CDR3 is CASSFNRDRTYEQYF. CDR3 coding DNA: TGTGCCAGCAGCTTTAATCGGGACAGGACCTACGAGCAGTACTTC. The chain uses TRBV5-8 and TRBJ2-7, with TRBD1 matching over 8 bases. In germline, CDR1 is SGHTS, CDR2 YDEGEE. Losses at the gene ends were 2 bases for V and 2 bases for J; bases not matched to a gene: 6. The CDR3 is 15 residues long.

This clone turned up a few times. The chain employs TRBV24-1 and TRBJ1-1; perhaps TRBD1 as D (6 bases). The germline gives CDR1 KGHDR, CDR2 SFDVKD. The CDR3 has 18 residues. Trimming removed 1 base from V and 1 base from J, with 18 bases in between. The CDR3 DNA sequence: TGTGCCACCAGTGATTTTGGTCGGGGGGCGCATGGGAACACTGAAGCTTTCTTT. Its translation is CATSDFGRGAHGNTEAFF.

The chain carries TRBV27 and TRBJ1-2, with TRBD1 identical over 7 bases. V trimming: 7 bases; J trimming: 2 bases; junction bases outside the gene matches: 7. This CDR3 has 14 amino acids. Germline-derived CDR1 and CDR2 are MNHEY and SMNVEV (reference sequence). The DNA for the CDR3 is TGTGCCAGCAAACCGTCAGGGGGGAACTATGGCTACACCTTC. The encoded protein is CASKPSGGNYGYTF.

This sequence joins TRBV11-2 and TRBJ2-6; the match to TRBD1 covers 7 bases. CDR3 length equals 16 residues. The V segment lost 5 bases and the J segment 4 bases; nucleotides outside the gene matches: 8. Germline-derived CDR1 and CDR2 are SGHAT and FQNNGV. Here the CDR3 DNA reads TGTGCCAGCAGCCTTAATACAGGGGCCGGGGCCAACGTCCTGACTTTC. It specifies CASSLNTGAGANVLTF.

The CDR3 loop is CASSVRDYGYTF. DNA for the CDR3: TGTGCCAGCTCAGTTCGGGACTATGGCTACACCTTC. The chain joins TRBV18 to TRBJ1-2; no clear D. The CDR3 loop spans 12 amino acids. V was clipped by 5 bases and J by 3 bases, with 7 bases between them. Germline CDR1 KGHSH, CDR2 LQKENI.

The V gene is TRBV5-6, the J gene TRBJ2-1; D is unclear. CDR1 SGHDT and CDR2 YYEEEE come from the germline V gene. The CDR3 consists of 12 residues. V shed 0 bases and J shed 12 bases, with 10 bases lying between them. The CDR3 loop is CASSLAAAGQFF. CDR3 DNA sequence: TGTGCCAGCAGCTTGGCGGCGGCTGGGCAGTTCTTC. Variable domain in full (rest from reference TRBV5-6 and TRBJ2-1): DAGVTQSPTHLIKTRGQQVTLRCSPKSGHDTVSWYQQALGQGPQFIFQYYEEEERQRGNFPDRFSGHQFPNYSSELNVNALLLGDSALYLCASSLAAAGQFFGPGTRLTVL.

CDR3 loop: CASSFYYKHEQFF. The CDR3 nucleotides read TGTGCCAGCAGTTTCTACTACAAACATGAGCAGTTCTTC. The J gene is TRBJ2-1, the V gene TRBV27; no firm D call. V lost 3 bases to trimming and J lost 8 bases, with 11 bases between them. The CDR3 has 13 amino acids. Germline V CDR1 and CDR2: MNHEY, SMNVEV (reference sequence).

The rearrangement links TRBV6-5 to TRBJ1-2; a possible D gene is TRBD1 (5 bases). The germline gives CDR1 MNHEY, CDR2 SVGAGI. The V end lost 7 bases, the J end lost 5 bases, and 14 bases lay between the germline ends. The CDR3 is 13 residues long. The CDR3 spells CASTTGVGYGYTF. For the CDR3, the DNA is TGTGCCAGCACCACAGGAGTTGGTTATGGCTACACCTTC.

The count of this clone is one. The chain joins TRBV19 to TRBJ2-7; 8 bases map to TRBD1. The length of the CDR3 is 12 residues. With 5 bases clipped from V and 7 bases from J, the junction kept 4 bases outside the gene matches. CDR1 is LNHDA and CDR2 is SQIVND in the germline V gene (reference sequence). The CDR3 sequence is CASSGQGREQYF. The CDR3 DNA reads TGTGCCAGTAGTGGACAGGGAAGGGAGCAGTACTTC.

This CDR3 reads CASSNRGVNTEAFF. For the CDR3, the DNA is TGTGCCAGTAGCAACAGGGGTGTGAACACTGAAGCTTTCTTT. The chain has TRBV19 and TRBJ1-1; TRBD1 matches 7 bases. The V gene end was trimmed by 6 bases and the J gene end by 0 bases; junction bases not matched to a gene: 4. Germline CDR1 is LNHDA and CDR2 is SQIVND (reference sequence). The CDR3 contains 14 residues.

The CDR3 nucleotides are TGCGCCAGCAGCTTGGGGCTGGCGCGGCGCACTGAGCAGTTCTTC. It translates to CASSLGLARRTEQFF. The chain carries TRBV5-1 and TRBJ2-1; the D is unclear. CDR1 and CDR2 from the germline V gene are SGHRS and YFSETQ. The CDR3 contains 15 residues. Trimming pared 0 bases from V and 9 bases from J, leaving 16 bases between.

The sample holds one count of this clone. The rearrangement links TRBV19 to TRBJ2-1; a possible D gene is TRBD2 (6 bases). CDR1 is LNHDA and CDR2 is SQIVND in the germline V gene (reference sequence). The CDR3 length is 12 residues. V dropped 5 bases and J dropped 10 bases, with 12 bases sitting between them. DNA of the CDR3: TGTGCCAGTAGTTTGCGGGGATTGGAGCAGTTCTTC. Translating it yields CASSLRGLEQFF.

V gene TRBV2 combines with J gene TRBJ2-3; tentative D call: TRBD2 (5 bases). With 6 bases removed from V and 8 bases from J, the gap between germline ends came to 21 bases. CDR1 SNHLY and CDR2 FYNNEI come from the germline V gene. CDR3 length equals 15 residues. The CDR3 region has the DNA TGTGCCAGCAGAGGACTCCGTCCATACGAACGTACGCAGTATTTT. This sequence encodes CASRGLRPYERTQYF.

The chain recombines TRBV5-1 with TRBJ2-5, with D possibly being TRBD1 (5 bases). The CDR3 sequence is 14 residues long. V lost 4 bases and J 1 base, leaving 11 bases between the germline ends. CDR1 SGHRS and CDR2 YFSETQ come from the germline V gene. The CDR3 region has the DNA TGCGCCAGCAGCATAGGACACACCCAAGAGACCCAGTACTTC. Protein product: CASSIGHTQETQYF.